The 9 T cell receptor beta chains listed next were all sequenced from one sample in a study of T cell changes during pregnancy in multiple sclerosis. The repertoire was sequenced with immunoSEQ multiplex PCR; TCRdb's copy has only in-frame clones and lacks some. The sample lists 80,000 to 100,000 clones, 90% occurring once. This specimen consisted of peripheral blood, obtained in the second trimester of pregnancy. The receptors derive from a female donor in good health, enrolled as a control in a pregnancy study.

This clone was seen a handful of times. The rearrangement uses TRBV21-1 and TRBJ1-6. TRBV21-1 is a recognized pseudogene. The CDR3 has 15 residues. The CDR3 DNA is TGTGCCAGCAGCCCCCCTCGGGGTGTAGGTTCACCCCTCCACTTT. This codes for CASSPPRGVGSPLHF.

V and J are TRBV4-1 and TRBJ1-1; D ambiguous. Germline CDR1 and CDR2: MGHRA and YSYEKL. This CDR3 is built from 15 residues. V was clipped by 0 bases and J by 1 base, with 9 bases between them. The CDR3 here is CASSQDLGGNTEAFF. The CDR3 DNA reads as TGCGCCAGCAGCCAAGATCTTGGAGGGAACACTGAAGCTTTCTTT.

This chain uses TRBV11-3 with TRBJ1-1, with a tentative D call TRBD1 (6 bases). Deletions cut 5 bases from V and 3 bases from J, with 10 bases between. Germline-derived CDR1 and CDR2 are SGHNT and YENEEA. CDR3 size: 13 residues. The CDR3 nucleotides are TGTGCCAGCAGCCTAGGACAGTACACTGAAGCTTTCTTT. Its protein product is CASSLGQYTEAFF.

V and J are TRBV12-5 and TRBJ1-2; 9 bases agree with TRBD1. Germline V gene lookup returns CDR1 LGHNT and CDR2 FRNRAP. With V trimmed by 1 base and J by 8 bases, 2 bases remained unmatched. The CDR3 is 13 residues long. CDR3 loop: CASGLAGQGGYTF. CDR3 bases: TGTGCTAGTGGTTTGGCTGGACAGGGGGGCTACACCTTC.

The chain is built from TRBV7-2 and TRBJ1-2, with 7 bases that match TRBD1. V lost 5 bases and J lost 6; bases outside the gene matches: 9. Germline lookup yields CDR1 SGHTA and CDR2 FQGNSA. This CDR3 is built from 14 residues. The CDR3 sequence is CASSTDRVRDGYTF. The CDR3 nucleotides are TGTGCCAGCAGCACAGACAGGGTTAGGGATGGCTACACCTTC.

The rearrangement links TRBV10-1 to TRBJ2-2, with D possibly TRBD1 on 6 matching bases. The germline V gene encodes CDR1 WNHNN and CDR2 SYGVQD (reference sequence). Trimming removed 5 bases from V and 5 bases from J, with 12 bases in between. CDR3 length: 14 residues. CDR3 in amino acids: CASSLGGRTGELFF. CDR3 nucleotides: TGCGCCAGCAGTTTAGGGGGACGGACCGGGGAGCTGTTTTTT.

The rearrangement links TRBV19 to TRBJ1-2, with a weak D call TRBD1 (6 bases). Germline V CDR1 and CDR2: LNHDA, SQIVND (reference sequence). V was pared by 6 bases and J by 4 bases, with 6 bases between. This CDR3 contains 11 residues. In nucleotides, the CDR3 is TGTGCCAGTAGGGACAGCTATGGCTACACCTTC. Amino acid sequence: CASRDSYGYTF.

V gene TRBV6-4 combines with J gene TRBJ2-7, with D maybe TRBD2 (6 bases). The V gene lost 6 bases and the J gene lost 2 bases, with 17 bases spanning the gap. The CDR3 length is 15 residues. Germline V gene data show CDR1 as MRHNA and CDR2 as SNTAGT. CDR3 in amino acids: CASSPKPGEAYEQYF. The CDR3 nucleotides are TGTGCCAGCAGCCCTAAACCGGGGGAGGCCTACGAGCAGTACTTC.

The chain has TRBV7-2 and TRBJ1-5, with 8 bases that match TRBD1. V trimming: 5 bases; J trimming: 4 bases; junction bases outside the gene matches: 10. Germline CDR1 and CDR2: SGHTA and FQGNSA. CDR3 length: 16 residues. The CDR3 coding sequence is TGTGCCAGCAGCCGTTACGAAAGGACAGGGAATCAGCCCCAGCATTTT. This codes for CASSRYERTGNQPQHF. Drawing the rest from reference TRBV7-2 and TRBJ1-5, the complete variable domain is GAGVSQSPSNKVTEKGKDVELRCDPISGHTALYWYRQSLGQGLEFLIYFQGNSAPDKSGLPSDRFSAERTGGSVSTLTIQRTQQEDSAVYLCASSRYERTGNQPQHFGDGTRLSIL.